Below are 20 T cell receptor beta chains sequenced from a single sample in a study of CD8 T cells in ankylosing spondylitis. Which antigens these TCRs recognize remains unknown. Via MiXCR, TCRdb re-called the 5' RACE reads, giving one row per CDR3 protein. Here the sample spans hundreds of thousands of distinct CDR3 sequences, about 12% being singletons. General study findings and limits: Seemingly characteristic of ankylosing spondylitis blood was a TCR beta motif consisting of roughly 8 highly homologous variants.

Sequencing was done on a sample of blood, either unsorted or a sorted T cell fraction (not recorded which). These receptors were obtained from a male donor with ankylosing spondylitis.

This clonotype was found many times. V and J are TRBV12-3 or TRBV12-4 and TRBJ2-2, with 10 bases lining up with TRBD2. The CDR3 covers 17 residues. V shed 6 bases, J shed 0 bases, and the junction held 7 bases outside the gene matches. The CDR3 protein is CASSRPGLASNTGELFF. The CDR3 coding sequence is TGTGCCAGCAGCCGTCCGGGACTAGCGTCGAACACCGGGGAGCTGTTTTTT.

The gene calls are TRBV5-1 and TRBJ1-3, with unresolved D. V was shortened by 4 bases and J by 4 bases, with 15 bases between the two germline ends. Per the germline V gene, CDR1 is SGHRS and CDR2 is YFSETQ. CDR3 size: 15 residues. DNA for the CDR3: TGCGCCAGCAGCCCCCTGGGGTTAGGAGGAAACACCATATATTTT. This translates into CASSPLGLGGNTIYF.

A few counts support this clonotype. J is TRBJ1-4 and V is TRBV7-2; D is unresolved. Germline loops: CDR1 SGHTA, CDR2 FQGNSA. The CDR3 sequence is 13 residues long. V lost 1 base and J lost 5, with 5 bases in between. In nucleotides, the CDR3 is TGTGCCAGCAGCTTAGAAGGGAATGAAAAACTGTTTTTT. It specifies CASSLEGNEKLFF.

This clonotype showed up just a few times. V is TRBV20-1 and J is TRBJ2-1; D is perhaps TRBD1 (6 bases). V dropped 0 bases and J dropped 6 bases, with 15 bases sitting between them. CDR1 is DFQATT and CDR2 is SNEGSKA in the germline V gene (reference sequence). The CDR3 spans 15 residues. CDR3 coding DNA: TGCAGTGCTAGAGATGGGCAGGGGAACGCCAATGAGCAGTTCTTC. Its translation is CSARDGQGNANEQFF.

There are many counts of this clonotype. The J gene is TRBJ1-2, the V gene TRBV29-1, with D hard to call. CDR1 is SQVTM, CDR2 ANQGSEA, per germline. This CDR3 spans 16 amino acids. V was pared by 0 bases and J by 4 bases, with 18 bases between. CDR3 sequence (DNA): TGCAGCGTTGAAGATTATGGGCGACAAGGAACCTATGGCTACACCTTC. Encoded protein: CSVEDYGRQGTYGYTF.

This rearrangement joins TRBV27 to TRBJ2-1; D is possibly TRBD1 (6 bases). The CDR3 spans 18 residues. Trimming removed 5 bases at V and 5 bases at J, with 25 bases between. The germline V gene encodes CDR1 MNHEY and CDR2 SMNVEV (reference sequence). CDR3 loop: CASSVKQGMGVPNNEQFF. CDR3 bases: TGTGCCAGCAGTGTAAAACAGGGAATGGGGGTTCCCAACAATGAGCAGTTCTTC.

The J gene is TRBJ2-7, the V gene TRBV12-3 or TRBV12-4; no clear D gene. Trimming took off 6 bases at V and 3 bases at J, with 12 bases between the two ends. The CDR3 is made up of 13 amino acids. CDR3 loop: CASSHRDIYEQYF. The CDR3 DNA is TGTGCCAGCAGCCACAGAGATATCTACGAGCAGTACTTC.

Only a few counts were recorded for this clonotype. The rearrangement links TRBV20-1 to TRBJ1-2, with D hard to call. V shed 6 bases and J shed 1 base, with 18 bases lying between them. This CDR3 has 15 residues. The germline gives CDR1 DFQATT, CDR2 SNEGSKA (reference sequence). The DNA for the CDR3 is TGCAGTGCAAAATTACGTGGGGTCAATAACTATGGCTACACCTTC. This codes for CSAKLRGVNNYGYTF.

The V call is TRBV24-1, the J call TRBJ2-1; maybe TRBD2 (6 bases). This CDR3 is 13 amino acids long. V lost 4 bases, J lost 6 bases, and 9 bases lay in between. Per germline, CDR1 KGHDR and CDR2 SFDVKD. The CDR3 coding sequence is TGTGCCACCAGTGACCCGACTAGCAATGAGCAGTTCTTC. It translates to CATSDPTSNEQFF.

This clonotype showed up many times. This sequence joins TRBV6-1 and TRBJ2-7; TRBD1 or TRBD2 may be the D gene (5 bases each). The germline CDR1 and CDR2 sequences are MNHNS and SASEGT. The CDR3 covers 12 residues. Trimming removed 8 bases from V and 6 bases from J, with 14 bases in between. CDR3 in DNA: TGTGCCAGCTGGGGGAGTCGCGGCGAGCAGTACGTC. Its translation is CASWGSRGEQYV.

This clonotype was observed a handful of times. This sequence joins TRBV3-1 and TRBJ2-1; D is undetermined. CDR3 length: 16 residues. V dropped 5 bases and J dropped 0 bases, with 14 bases sitting between them. The germline V gene has CDR1 LGHDT and CDR2 YNNKEL (reference sequence). CDR3 nucleotide sequence: TGTGCCAGCAGCAAGAGGCTACCGAGCTCCTACAATGAGCAGTTCTTC. It yields the protein CASSKRLPSSYNEQFF.

A few counts support this clonotype. V and J are TRBV7-6 and TRBJ1-1; possibly TRBD1 for D (5 bases). The CDR3 covers 15 residues. V was clipped by 6 bases and J by 1 base, with 15 bases between them. Germline V gene lookup returns CDR1 SGHVS and CDR2 FNYEAQ. CDR3 coding DNA: TGTGCCAGCAGGTCAGAGCCAGGGACGAACACTGAAGCTTTCTTT. The encoded protein is CASRSEPGTNTEAFF.

V is TRBV20-1 and J is TRBJ2-1, with 9 bases that match TRBD2. Germline CDR1 is DFQATT and CDR2 is SNEGSKA (reference sequence). V trimming: 5 bases; J trimming: 9 bases; junction bases outside the gene matches: 17. This CDR3 region has 16 residues. The CDR3 loop reads CSAAAPLAGGPTEQFF. CDR3 bases: TGCAGTGCTGCAGCCCCTTTGGCGGGAGGGCCGACTGAGCAGTTCTTC.

This clonotype was seen only a few times. The chain couples TRBV10-3 to TRBJ2-7; 13 bases map to TRBD2. Germline CDR1 and CDR2: ENHRY and SYGVKD. The CDR3 totals 14 residues. The V segment lost 8 bases and the J segment 7 bases; nucleotides outside the gene matches: 8. The CDR3 region has the DNA TGTGCCATCGGACGACTAGCGGGAGGCTTTGAGCAGTACTTC. This translates into CAIGRLAGGFEQYF.

In its sample, this clonotype was seen a few times. The genes are TRBV11-2 and TRBJ2-1, with a weak D call TRBD2 (6 bases). Deletions cut 1 base from V and 0 bases from J, with 10 bases between. This CDR3 is built from 16 residues. Germline V lookup: CDR1 SGHAT, CDR2 FQNNGV. The CDR3 coding sequence is TGTGCCAGCAGCTTAGTGGCGGGGCACTCCTACAATGAGCAGTTCTTC. This encodes CASSLVAGHSYNEQFF.

This chain uses TRBV12-3 or TRBV12-4 with TRBJ1-5; D is uncertain. With 6 bases removed from V and 3 bases from J, the gap between germline ends came to 15 bases. The CDR3 covers 15 residues. In DNA, the CDR3 is TGTGCCAGCAGCCCAGCCTGGACGGACAATCAGCCCCAGCATTTT. As protein: CASSPAWTDNQPQHF.

This clonotype came up many times. The V and J genes are TRBV5-1 and TRBJ2-5; perhaps D is TRBD1 or TRBD2 (5 bases each). The V end was cut by 2 bases, the J end by 5 bases, with 13 bases between. Germline values: CDR1 SGHRS, CDR2 YFSETQ. The CDR3 runs 14 residues. CDR3 sequence: CASSFLLGEETQYF. The DNA for the CDR3 is TGCGCCAGCAGCTTCCTACTGGGGGAGGAGACCCAGTACTTC.

V gene TRBV5-5 combines with J gene TRBJ2-5; D is ambiguous. The CDR3 extends over 13 amino acids. V was trimmed by 3 bases and J by 4 bases, leaving 10 bases between them. Germline V lookup: CDR1 SGHKS, CDR2 YYEKEE (reference sequence). The CDR3: CASSSEFGETQYF. In DNA form, the CDR3 reads TGTGCCAGCAGCTCGGAGTTTGGAGAGACCCAGTACTTC.

V is TRBV18 and J is TRBJ1-2; D may be TRBD1 (5 bases). The length of the CDR3 is 14 residues. Germline V gene data show CDR1 as KGHSH and CDR2 as LQKENI. V lost 4 bases and J 3 bases, leaving 12 bases between the germline ends. The CDR3 bases are TGTGCCAGCTCACTCACAGGCGTGGACTATGGCTACACCTTC. This sequence encodes CASSLTGVDYGYTF.

The table lists this clonotype with many counts. The chain uses TRBV24-1 and TRBJ1-5, with D unclear. The CDR3 contains 15 residues. Trimming removed 6 bases from V and 0 bases from J, with 11 bases in between. The germline V gene encodes CDR1 KGHDR and CDR2 SFDVKD. CDR3 residues: CATSPTDNSNQPQHF. CDR3 nucleotide sequence: TGTGCCACCAGTCCCACCGATAATAGCAATCAGCCCCAGCATTTT.